This T cell receptor (beta chain) was identified in a study of cytomegalovirus exposure and HLA in healthy donors. Donors consisted of healthy bone marrow donors. Overall study findings and caveats: HLA alleles showed associations with approximately 15,000 TCR beta sequences in a later analysis, at a 0.05 false discovery rate. HLA-A and HLA-B allele assignments for most subjects were reportedly predicted accurately using TCR beta sequences. Serostatus for CMV was the only available immune exposure information.

Primers: 60 Vbeta forward and 13 Jbeta reverse. Clones were sequenced by immunoSEQ multiplex PCR, and TCRdb holds only the in-frame ones, with some missing. The sample consists of around 140,000 clones, around 80% of them appearing once. V gave up 5 bases and J gave up 6 bases; unmatched junction bases: 7. The CDR3 runs 13 residues. Germline V gene data show CDR1 as MNHEY and CDR2 as SMNVEV (reference sequence). For this clone: Antigen: not known.

V and J are TRBV27 and TRBJ2-7; 7 positions agree with TRBD1. The material sequenced was PBMCs. This TCR was sampled from a woman aged 18-29 years in good health and CMV-seronegative. CDR3 in DNA: TGTGCCAGCAGTACCAGTAGGGGGCCCGAGCAGTACTTC. Protein sequence: CASSTSRGPEQYF.